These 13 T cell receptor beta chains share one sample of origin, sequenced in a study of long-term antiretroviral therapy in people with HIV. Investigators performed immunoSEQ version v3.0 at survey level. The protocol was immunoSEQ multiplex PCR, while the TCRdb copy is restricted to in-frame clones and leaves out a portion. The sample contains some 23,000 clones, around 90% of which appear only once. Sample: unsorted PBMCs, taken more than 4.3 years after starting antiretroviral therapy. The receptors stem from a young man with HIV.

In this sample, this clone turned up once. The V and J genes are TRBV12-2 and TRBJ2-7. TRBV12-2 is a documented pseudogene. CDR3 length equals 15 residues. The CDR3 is CASRHRETDSYEQYF. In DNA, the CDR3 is TGTGCAAGTCGCCACCGCGAGACCGACTCCTACGAGCAGTACTTC.

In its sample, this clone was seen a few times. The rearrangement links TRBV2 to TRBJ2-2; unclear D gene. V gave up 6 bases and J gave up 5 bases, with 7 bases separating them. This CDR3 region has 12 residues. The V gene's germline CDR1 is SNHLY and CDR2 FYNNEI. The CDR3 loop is CASSLPTGELFF. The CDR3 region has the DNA TGTGCCAGCAGCTTACCAACCGGGGAGCTGTTTTTT.

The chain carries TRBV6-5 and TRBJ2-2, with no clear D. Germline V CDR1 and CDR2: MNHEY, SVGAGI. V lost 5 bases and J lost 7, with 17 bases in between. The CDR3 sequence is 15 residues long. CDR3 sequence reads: CASSPRTRVGGELFF. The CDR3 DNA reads TGTGCCAGCAGTCCCCGGACCAGAGTGGGCGGGGAGCTGTTTTTT.

CDR3 DNA sequence: TGTGCCAGCAGTACACGGACCAATCAGCCCCAGCATTTT. Translation: CASSTRTNQPQHF. The chain has TRBV6-6 and TRBJ1-5; the D is unclear. Between the trimmed V and J ends, which lost 5 bases and 3 bases, there was a span of 8 bases. Per germline, CDR1 MNHNY and CDR2 SVGAGI (reference sequence). CDR3 size: 13 residues.

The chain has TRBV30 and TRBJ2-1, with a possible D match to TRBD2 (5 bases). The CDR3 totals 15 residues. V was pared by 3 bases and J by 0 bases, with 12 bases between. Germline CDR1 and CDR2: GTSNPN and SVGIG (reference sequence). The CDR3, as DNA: TGTGCCTGGAGAGAAAGCGGAGGCTCCTACAATGAGCAGTTCTTC. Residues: CAWRESGGSYNEQFF.

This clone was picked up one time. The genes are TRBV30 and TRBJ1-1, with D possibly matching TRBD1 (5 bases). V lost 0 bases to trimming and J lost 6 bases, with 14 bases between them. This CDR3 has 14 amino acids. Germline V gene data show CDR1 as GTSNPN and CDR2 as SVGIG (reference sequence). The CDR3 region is CAWSVPGWDSEAFF. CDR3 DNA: TGTGCCTGGAGTGTACCAGGCTGGGACTCTGAAGCTTTCTTT.

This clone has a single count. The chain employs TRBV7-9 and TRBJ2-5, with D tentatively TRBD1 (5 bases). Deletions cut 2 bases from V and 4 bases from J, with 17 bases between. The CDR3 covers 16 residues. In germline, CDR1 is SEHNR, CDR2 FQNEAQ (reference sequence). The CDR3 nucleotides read TGTGCCAGCAGCTTAAGGGGCCCAATTTCTGTAGAGACCCAGTACTTC. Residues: CASSLRGPISVETQYF.

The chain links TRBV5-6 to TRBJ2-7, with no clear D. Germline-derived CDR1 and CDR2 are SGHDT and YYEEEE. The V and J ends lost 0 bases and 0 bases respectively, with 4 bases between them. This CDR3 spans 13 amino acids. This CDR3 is CASSLDPSYEQYF. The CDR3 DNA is TGTGCCAGCAGCTTGGACCCCTCCTACGAGCAGTACTTC.

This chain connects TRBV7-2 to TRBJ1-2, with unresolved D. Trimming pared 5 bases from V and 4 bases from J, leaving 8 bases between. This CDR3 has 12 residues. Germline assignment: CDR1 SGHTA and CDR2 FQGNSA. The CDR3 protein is CASSTYSYGYTF. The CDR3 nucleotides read TGTGCCAGCAGCACTTACAGCTATGGCTACACCTTC.

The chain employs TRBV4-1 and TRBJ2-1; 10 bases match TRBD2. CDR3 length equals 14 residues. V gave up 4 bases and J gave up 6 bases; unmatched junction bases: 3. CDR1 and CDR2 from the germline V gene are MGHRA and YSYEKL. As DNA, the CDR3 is TGCGCCAGCAGCCTTGGACTAGCGGCCAATGAGCAGTTCTTC. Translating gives CASSLGLAANEQFF.

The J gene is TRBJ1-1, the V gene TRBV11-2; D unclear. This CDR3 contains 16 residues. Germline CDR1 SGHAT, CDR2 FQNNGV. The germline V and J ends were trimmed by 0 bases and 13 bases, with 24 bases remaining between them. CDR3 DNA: TGTGCCAGCAGCTTAGATCGGGGAATGACACTAAGAAGTGGTTTCTTT. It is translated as CASSLDRGMTLRSGFF.

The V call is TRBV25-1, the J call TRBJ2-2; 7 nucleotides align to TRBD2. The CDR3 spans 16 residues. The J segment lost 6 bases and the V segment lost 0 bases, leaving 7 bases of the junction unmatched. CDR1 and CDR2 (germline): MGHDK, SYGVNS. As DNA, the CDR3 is TGTGCCAGCAGTGAATACTGGGGGGGTGAGGCCGGGGAGCTGTTTTTT. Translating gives CASSEYWGGEAGELFF.

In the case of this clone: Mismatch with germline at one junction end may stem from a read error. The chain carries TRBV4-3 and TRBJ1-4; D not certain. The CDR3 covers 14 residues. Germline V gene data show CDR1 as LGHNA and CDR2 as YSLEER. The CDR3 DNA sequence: TGCGCCAGCAGCCAAGAAACGACTAAGGAAAAACTGTTTTTT. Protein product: CASSQETTKEKLFF.